This entry lists 15 T cell receptor beta chains sequenced from one sample in a study of blood T cell repertoires in COVID-19. This table comes from immunoSEQ multiplex PCR, and its TCRdb copy is limited to in-frame clones, with some not included. The sample contains approximately 210,000 clones, 92% of which appear only once. Sequencing used peripheral blood. These receptors came from a man aged 25-45 years with acute or convalescent COVID-19.

The chain is built from TRBV10-3 and TRBJ2-1; D remains unclear. Germline V lookup: CDR1 ENHRY, CDR2 SYGVKD. V lost 10 bases, J lost 0 bases, and 13 bases lay in between. The CDR3 extends over 14 amino acids. CDR3 residues: CATTQRSSYNEQFF. The DNA of the CDR3 is TGTGCCACGACCCAAAGGAGCTCCTACAATGAGCAGTTCTTC.

The chain carries TRBV7-2 and TRBJ2-2; the D gene is possibly TRBD2 (5 bases). The CDR3 is 15 residues long. The V gene lost 3 bases and the J gene lost 2 bases, with 10 bases spanning the gap. Per the germline V gene, CDR1 is SGHTA and CDR2 is FQGNSA. CDR3 loop: CASSFTRLNTGELFF. The CDR3 DNA is TGTGCCAGCAGCTTCACTAGACTAAACACCGGGGAGCTGTTTTTT. Combining the CDR3 with reference TRBV7-2 and TRBJ2-2 gives the whole variable domain GAGVSQSPSNKVTEKGKDVELRCDPISGHTALYWYRQSLGQGLEFLIYFQGNSAPDKSGLPSDRFSAERTGGSVSTLTIQRTQQEDSAVYLCASSFTRLNTGELFFGEGSRLTVL.

The rearrangement joins TRBV5-8 to TRBJ1-2; D unresolved. This CDR3 has 14 residues. V lost 1 base to trimming and J lost 5 bases, with 12 bases between them. CDR1 is SGHTS and CDR2 is YDEGEE in the germline V gene. The CDR3 bases are TGTGCCAGCAGCTTGTCGGTCCGTACGTATGGCTACACCTTC. Translated: CASSLSVRTYGYTF. The full variable domain, completed using reference TRBV5-8 and TRBJ1-2, is EAGVTQSPTHLIKTRGQQATLRCSPISGHTSVYWYQQALGLGLQFLLWYDEGEERNRGNFPPRFSGRQFPNYSSELNVNALELEDSALYLCASSLSVRTYGYTFGSGTRLTVV.

This clone was seen just once. J is TRBJ1-4 and V is TRBV9; D not resolved. The CDR3 has 14 residues. Germline lookup yields CDR1 SGDLS and CDR2 YYNGEE. Trimming took off 2 bases at V and 8 bases at J, with 13 bases between the two ends. CDR3 DNA: TGTGCCAGCAGCGTCGGAGGGAGCGAGGAAAAACTGTTTTTT. Translated, it gives CASSVGGSEEKLFF.

This chain connects TRBV5-4 to TRBJ2-7; D is unresolved. The V gene's germline CDR1 is SGHNT and CDR2 YYREEE (reference sequence). The CDR3 length is 13 residues. Trimming removed 2 bases from V and 4 bases from J, with 10 bases in between. The CDR3 sequence is CASSFQVGYEQYF. The CDR3, as DNA: TGTGCCAGCAGCTTCCAGGTTGGGTACGAGCAGTACTTC.

This chain uses TRBV7-3 with TRBJ1-3; 8 bases line up with TRBD1. The V and J ends lost 3 bases and 0 bases, in that order; junction bases with no gene match: 4. The CDR3 has 16 amino acids. CDR1 and CDR2 from the germline V gene are SGHTA and FQGTGA. In DNA, the CDR3 is TGTGCCAGCAGCTTGGGGACAGGAGGCTCTGGAAACACCATATATTTT. It encodes CASSLGTGGSGNTIYF.

This chain links TRBV11-2 with TRBJ2-7, with TRBD2 as a possible D gene (7 bases). V shed 2 bases and J shed 0 bases, with 17 bases lying between them. CDR1 is SGHAT, CDR2 FQNNGV, per germline. The CDR3 length is 17 residues. In DNA, the CDR3 is TGTGCCAGCAGCTTACTCGAGGGCGGGGGCTTCTCCTACGAGCAGTACTTC. Its translation is CASSLLEGGGFSYEQYF.

The rearrangement links TRBV9 to TRBJ2-2; D is perhaps TRBD2 (6 bases). This CDR3 spans 15 amino acids. The ends were cut back, 0 bases at V and 7 bases at J, with 13 bases in the middle. Germline V gene data show CDR1 as SGDLS and CDR2 as YYNGEE. The CDR3 loop is CASSVVTGEHGELFF. CDR3 nucleotide sequence: TGTGCCAGCAGCGTAGTCACGGGAGAACACGGGGAGCTGTTTTTT.

In this sample, this clone turned up once. CDR3 sequence reads: CASSLLTGTDTQYF. The CDR3 DNA is TGTGCCAGCAGCCTCCTTACGGGCACAGATACGCAGTATTTT. The chain uses TRBV3-1 (or the pseudogene TRBV3-2) and TRBJ2-3; D call uncertain. This CDR3 is 14 amino acids long. Trimming took off 4 bases at V and 1 base at J, with 9 bases between the two ends. Germline loops: CDR1 LGHDT, CDR2 YNNKEL (reference sequence).

The chain recombines TRBV29-1 with TRBJ1-1; D is uncertain. Germline V gene lookup returns CDR1 SQVTM and CDR2 ANQGSEA. This CDR3 is built from 12 residues. V dropped 8 bases and J dropped 3 bases, with 13 bases sitting between them. The CDR3 sequence: CSLQVQDTEAFF. As DNA, the CDR3 is TGCAGCCTTCAGGTCCAGGACACTGAAGCTTTCTTT.

This clone was observed a single time. The J gene is TRBJ1-1, the V gene TRBV29-1; no firm D call. The V end was cut by 7 bases, the J end by 1 base, with 7 bases between. Germline V lookup: CDR1 SQVTM, CDR2 ANQGSEA. This CDR3 comprises 11 residues. The CDR3 protein is CSGNRNTEAFF. CDR3 bases: TGCAGCGGTAATAGGAACACTGAAGCTTTCTTT.

On this clone itself: Other nucleotide sequences from this sample produce the same CDR3. V gene TRBV5-1 combines with J gene TRBJ2-7; no clear D gene. The CDR3 is 12 amino acids. Germline V lookup: CDR1 SGHRS, CDR2 YFSETQ. V was pared by 4 bases and J by 1 base, with 6 bases between. CDR3 bases: TGCGCCAGCAGCCGAGATTCCTACGAGCAGTACTTC. Protein: CASSRDSYEQYF.

The chain uses TRBV5-5 and TRBJ2-2; D possibly corresponds to TRBD2 (5 bases). In germline, CDR1 is SGHKS, CDR2 YYEKEE (reference sequence). The CDR3 consists of 16 residues. V was cut by 0 bases and J by 3 bases, with 12 bases left in between. In nucleotides, the CDR3 is TGTGCCAGCAGCTTGGGCCCTAGCAGGTACACCGGGGAGCTGTTTTTT. It codes for CASSLGPSRYTGELFF.

This chain connects TRBV11-3 to TRBJ2-5; D is uncertain. V lost 5 bases and J 5 bases, leaving 21 bases between the germline ends. Germline V gives CDR1 SGHNT, CDR2 YENEEA. The CDR3 consists of 16 residues. The CDR3 is CASSPAHYPHWETQYF. As DNA, the CDR3 is TGTGCCAGCAGCCCAGCCCACTACCCCCATTGGGAGACCCAGTACTTC.

A single count supports this clone. The gene calls are TRBV3-1 (or the pseudogene TRBV3-2) and TRBJ2-1; 8 nucleotides line up with TRBD1. With V trimmed by 4 bases and J by 9 bases, 11 bases remained unmatched. In germline, CDR1 is LGHDT, CDR2 YNNKEL (reference sequence). The CDR3 covers 15 residues. The chain's CDR3 is CASSRTGTGRGEQFF. Written as DNA, the CDR3 is TGTGCCAGCAGCCGGACCGGGACAGGTCGCGGTGAGCAGTTCTTC.